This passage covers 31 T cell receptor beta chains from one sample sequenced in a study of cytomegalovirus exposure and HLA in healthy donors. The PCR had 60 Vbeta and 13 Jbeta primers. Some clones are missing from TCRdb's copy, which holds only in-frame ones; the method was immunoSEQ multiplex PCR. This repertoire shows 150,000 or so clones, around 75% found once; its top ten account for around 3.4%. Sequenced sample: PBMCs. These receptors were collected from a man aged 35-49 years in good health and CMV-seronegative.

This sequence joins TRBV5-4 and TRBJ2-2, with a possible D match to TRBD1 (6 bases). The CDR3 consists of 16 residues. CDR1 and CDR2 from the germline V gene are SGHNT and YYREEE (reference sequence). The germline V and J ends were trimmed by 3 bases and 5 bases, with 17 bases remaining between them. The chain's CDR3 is CASSSAEKGETGELFF. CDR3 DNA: TGTGCCAGCAGCTCCGCCGAAAAGGGGGAGACCGGGGAGCTGTTTTTT.

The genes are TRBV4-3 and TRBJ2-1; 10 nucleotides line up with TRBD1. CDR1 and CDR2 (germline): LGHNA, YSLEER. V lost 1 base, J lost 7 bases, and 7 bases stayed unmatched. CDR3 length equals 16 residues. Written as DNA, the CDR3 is TGCGCCAGCAGCCAAGCCCGCGGACAGGGGGGAAATGAGCAGTTCTTC. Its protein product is CASSQARGQGGNEQFF.

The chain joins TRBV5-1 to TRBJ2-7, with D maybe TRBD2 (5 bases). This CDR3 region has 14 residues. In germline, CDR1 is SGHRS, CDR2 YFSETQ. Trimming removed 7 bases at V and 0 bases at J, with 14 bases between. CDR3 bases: TGCGCCAGCGGTGAGAGGGTCAGCTCCTACGAGCAGTACTTC. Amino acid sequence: CASGERVSSYEQYF.

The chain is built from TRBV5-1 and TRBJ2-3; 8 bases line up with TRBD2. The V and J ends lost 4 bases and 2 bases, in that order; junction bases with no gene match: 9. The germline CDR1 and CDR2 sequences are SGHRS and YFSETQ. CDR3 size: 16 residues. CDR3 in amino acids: CASSQRGTTSTDTQYF. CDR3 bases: TGCGCCAGCAGCCAGCGGGGGACTACTTCCACAGATACGCAGTATTTT.

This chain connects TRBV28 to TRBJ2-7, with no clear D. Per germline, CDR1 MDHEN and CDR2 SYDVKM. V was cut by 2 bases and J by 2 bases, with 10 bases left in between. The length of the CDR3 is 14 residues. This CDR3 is CASSLSRPTYEQYF. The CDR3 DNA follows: TGTGCCAGCAGTTTAAGCAGGCCAACCTACGAGCAGTACTTC.

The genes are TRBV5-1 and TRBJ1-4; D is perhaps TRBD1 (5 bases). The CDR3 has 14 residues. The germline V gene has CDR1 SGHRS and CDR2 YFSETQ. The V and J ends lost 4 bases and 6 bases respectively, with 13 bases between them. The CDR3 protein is CASSTREGDEKLFF. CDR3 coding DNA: TGCGCCAGCAGCACCAGGGAAGGGGATGAAAAACTGTTTTTT.

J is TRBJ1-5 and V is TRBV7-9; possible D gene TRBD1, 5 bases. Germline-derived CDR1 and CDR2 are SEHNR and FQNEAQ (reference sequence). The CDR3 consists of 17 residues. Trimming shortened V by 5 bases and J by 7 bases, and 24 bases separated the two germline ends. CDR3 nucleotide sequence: TGTGCCAGCAGCCTAACAAGGGGAGGGACGCAAGGACAGCCCCAGCATTTT. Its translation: CASSLTRGGTQGQPQHF. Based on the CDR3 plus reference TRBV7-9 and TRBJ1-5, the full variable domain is DTGVSQNPRHKITKRGQNVTFRCDPISEHNRLYWYRQTLGQGPEFLTYFQNEAQLEKSRLLSDRFSAERPKGSFSTLEIQRTEQGDSAMYLCASSLTRGGTQGQPQHFGDGTRLSIL.

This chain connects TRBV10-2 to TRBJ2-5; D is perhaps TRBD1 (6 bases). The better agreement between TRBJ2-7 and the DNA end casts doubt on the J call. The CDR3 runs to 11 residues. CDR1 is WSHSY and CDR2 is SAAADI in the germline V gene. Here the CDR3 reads CATKTGYEQYF. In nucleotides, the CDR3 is TGCGCCACCAAGACAGGCTACGAGCAGTACTTC.

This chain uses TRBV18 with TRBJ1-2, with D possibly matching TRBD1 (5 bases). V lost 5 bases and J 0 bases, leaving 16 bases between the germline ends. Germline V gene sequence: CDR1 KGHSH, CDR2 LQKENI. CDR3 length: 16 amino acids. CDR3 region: CASSIAQGGTNYGYTF. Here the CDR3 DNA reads TGTGCCAGCTCAATTGCCCAGGGAGGTACTAACTATGGCTACACCTTC.

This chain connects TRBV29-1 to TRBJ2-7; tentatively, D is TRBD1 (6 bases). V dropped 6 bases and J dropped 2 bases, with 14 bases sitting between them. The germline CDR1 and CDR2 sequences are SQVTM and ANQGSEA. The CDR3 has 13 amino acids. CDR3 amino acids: CSVKAGVPYEQYF. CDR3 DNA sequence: TGCAGCGTGAAGGCAGGGGTGCCCTACGAGCAGTACTTC.

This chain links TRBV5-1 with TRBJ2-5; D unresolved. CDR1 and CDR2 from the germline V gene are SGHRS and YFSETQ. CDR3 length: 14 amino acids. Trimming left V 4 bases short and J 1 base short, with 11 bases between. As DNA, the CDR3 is TGCGCCAGCAGCCAACCGGAGTTCCAAGAGACCCAGTACTTC. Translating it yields CASSQPEFQETQYF.

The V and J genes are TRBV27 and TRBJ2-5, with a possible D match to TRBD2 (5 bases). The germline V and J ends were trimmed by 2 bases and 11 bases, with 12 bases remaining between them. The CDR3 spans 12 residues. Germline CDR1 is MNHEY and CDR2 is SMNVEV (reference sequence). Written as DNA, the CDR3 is TGTGCCAGCAGTTTACGAGGGAATGAGCAGTACTTC. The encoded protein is CASSLRGNEQYF.

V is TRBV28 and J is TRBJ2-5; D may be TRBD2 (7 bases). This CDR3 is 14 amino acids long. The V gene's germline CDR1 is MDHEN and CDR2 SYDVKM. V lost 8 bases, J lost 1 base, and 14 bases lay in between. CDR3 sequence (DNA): TGTGCCAGCGGGAGGGGGGGTCCCCAAGAGACCCAGTACTTC. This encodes CASGRGGPQETQYF.

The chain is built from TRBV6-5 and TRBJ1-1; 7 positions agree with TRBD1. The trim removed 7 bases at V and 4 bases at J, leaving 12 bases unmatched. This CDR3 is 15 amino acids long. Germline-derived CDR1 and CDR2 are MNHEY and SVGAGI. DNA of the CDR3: TGTGCCAGCATTCTACTTACAGGGGTCGGCACTGAAGCTTTCTTT. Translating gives CASILLTGVGTEAFF.

The CDR3 loop is CASSLRGRDAEAFF. The CDR3 DNA sequence: TGTGCCAGCAGCCTTAGGGGGCGCGACGCTGAAGCTTTCTTT. This chain joins TRBV5-4 and TRBJ1-1, with 7 nucleotides matching TRBD1. Germline assignment: CDR1 SGHNT and CDR2 YYREEE (reference sequence). With 4 bases clipped from V and 6 bases from J, the junction kept 9 bases outside the gene matches. The CDR3 covers 14 residues.

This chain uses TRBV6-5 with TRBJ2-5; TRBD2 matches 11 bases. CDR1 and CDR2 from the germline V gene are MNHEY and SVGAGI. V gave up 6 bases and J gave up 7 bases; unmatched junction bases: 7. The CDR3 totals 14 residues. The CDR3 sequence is CASRSSGGRVTQYF. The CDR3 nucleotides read TGTGCCAGCAGATCTAGCGGGGGGCGTGTGACCCAGTACTTC.

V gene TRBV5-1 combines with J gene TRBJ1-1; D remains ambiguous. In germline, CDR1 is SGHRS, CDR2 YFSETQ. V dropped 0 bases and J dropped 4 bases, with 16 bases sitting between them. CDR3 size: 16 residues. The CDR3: CASSLAFSGSVTEAFF. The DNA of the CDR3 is TGCGCCAGCAGCTTGGCGTTTTCCGGGTCGGTCACTGAAGCTTTCTTT.

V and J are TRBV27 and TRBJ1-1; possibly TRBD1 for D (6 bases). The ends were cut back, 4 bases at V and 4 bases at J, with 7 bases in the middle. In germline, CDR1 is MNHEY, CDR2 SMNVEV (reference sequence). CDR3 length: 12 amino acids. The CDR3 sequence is CASSSRGTEAFF. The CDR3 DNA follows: TGTGCCAGCAGTTCCAGGGGCACTGAAGCTTTCTTT.

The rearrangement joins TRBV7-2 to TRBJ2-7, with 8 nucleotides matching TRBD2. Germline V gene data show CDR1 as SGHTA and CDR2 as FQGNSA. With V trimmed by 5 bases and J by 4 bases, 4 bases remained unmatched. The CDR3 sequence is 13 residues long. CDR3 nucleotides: TGTGCCAGCAGCCCCGGCGGGGGGTACGAGCAGTACTTC. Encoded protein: CASSPGGGYEQYF. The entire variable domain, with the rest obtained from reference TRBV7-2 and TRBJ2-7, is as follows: GAGVSQSPSNKVTEKGKDVELRCDPISGHTALYWYRQSLGQGLEFLIYFQGNSAPDKSGLPSDRFSAERTGGSVSTLTIQRTQQEDSAVYLCASSPGGGYEQYFGPGTRLTVT.

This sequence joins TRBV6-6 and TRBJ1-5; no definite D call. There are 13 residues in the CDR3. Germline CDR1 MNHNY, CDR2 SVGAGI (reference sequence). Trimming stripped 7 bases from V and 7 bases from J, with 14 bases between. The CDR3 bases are TGTGCCAGCACTGTGGAGGGCAGCCAGCCCCAGCATTTT. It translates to CASTVEGSQPQHF.

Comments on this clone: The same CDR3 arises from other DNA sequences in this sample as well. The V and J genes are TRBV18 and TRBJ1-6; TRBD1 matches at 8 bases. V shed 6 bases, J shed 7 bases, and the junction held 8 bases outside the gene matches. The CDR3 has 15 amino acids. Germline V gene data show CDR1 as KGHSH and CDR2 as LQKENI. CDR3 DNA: TGTGCCAGCTCGCCGGACAGGGTACGCAATTCACCCCTCCACTTT. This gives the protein CASSPDRVRNSPLHF.

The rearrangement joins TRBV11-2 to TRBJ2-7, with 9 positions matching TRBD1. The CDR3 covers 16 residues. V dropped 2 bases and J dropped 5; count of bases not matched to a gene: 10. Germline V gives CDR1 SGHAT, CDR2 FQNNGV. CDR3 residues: CASSLRTGEIFDEQYF. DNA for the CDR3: TGTGCCAGCAGCTTACGGACAGGGGAGATATTCGACGAGCAGTACTTC.

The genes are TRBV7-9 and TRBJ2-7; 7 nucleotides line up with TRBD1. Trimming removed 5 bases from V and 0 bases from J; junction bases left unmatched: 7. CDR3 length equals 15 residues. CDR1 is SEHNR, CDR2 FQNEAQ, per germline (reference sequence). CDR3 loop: CASSQADRSSYEQYF. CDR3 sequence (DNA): TGTGCCAGCAGCCAAGCGGACAGGAGCTCCTACGAGCAGTACTTC. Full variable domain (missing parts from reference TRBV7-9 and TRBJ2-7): DTGVSQNPRHKITKRGQNVTFRCDPISEHNRLYWYRQTLGQGPEFLTYFQNEAQLEKSRLLSDRFSAERPKGSFSTLEIQRTEQGDSAMYLCASSQADRSSYEQYFGPGTRLTVT.

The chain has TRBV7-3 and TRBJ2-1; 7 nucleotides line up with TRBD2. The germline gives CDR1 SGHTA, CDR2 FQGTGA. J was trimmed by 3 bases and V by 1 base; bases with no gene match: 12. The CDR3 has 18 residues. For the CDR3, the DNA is TGTGCCAGCAGCTTAATCGGGTCCGGGGGGAAAGGCTACAATGAGCAGTTCTTC. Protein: CASSLIGSGGKGYNEQFF.

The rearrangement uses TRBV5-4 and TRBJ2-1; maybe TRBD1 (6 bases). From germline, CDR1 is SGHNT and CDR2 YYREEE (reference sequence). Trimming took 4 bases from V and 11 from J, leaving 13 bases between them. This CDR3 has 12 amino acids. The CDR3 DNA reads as TGTGCCAGCAGCCCGGACAGTTGTAAGCAGTTCTTC. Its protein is CASSPDSCKQFF.

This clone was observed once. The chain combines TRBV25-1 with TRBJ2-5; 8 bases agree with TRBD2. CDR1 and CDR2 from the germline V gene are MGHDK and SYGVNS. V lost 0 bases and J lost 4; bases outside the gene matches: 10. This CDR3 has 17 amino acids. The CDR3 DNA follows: TGTGCCAGCAGTGAATATTTCGGGGGGGGCAGGGGAGAGACCCAGTACTTC. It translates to CASSEYFGGGRGETQYF.

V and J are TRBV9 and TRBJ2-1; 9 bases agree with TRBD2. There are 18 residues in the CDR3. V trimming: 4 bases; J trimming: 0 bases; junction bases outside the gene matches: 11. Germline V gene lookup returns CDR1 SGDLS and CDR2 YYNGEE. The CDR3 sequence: CASSTRPSGAHSYNEQFF. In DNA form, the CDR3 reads TGTGCCAGCAGCACCAGACCTAGCGGGGCACACTCCTACAATGAGCAGTTCTTC.

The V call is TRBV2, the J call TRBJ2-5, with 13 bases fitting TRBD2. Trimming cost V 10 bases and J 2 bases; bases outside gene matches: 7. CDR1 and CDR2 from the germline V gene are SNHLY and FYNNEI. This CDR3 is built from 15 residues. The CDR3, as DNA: TGTGCCATAAGAGGGACTAGCGGGGCACAAGAGACCCAGTACTTC. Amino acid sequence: CAIRGTSGAQETQYF.

The CDR3 sequence is CAWSRDRGHGYTF. The CDR3 region has the DNA TGTGCCTGGAGTAGGGACAGGGGGCATGGCTACACCTTC. The chain joins TRBV30 to TRBJ1-2, with TRBD1 matching over 12 bases. V lost 2 bases to trimming and J lost 6 bases; unmatched junction nucleotides: 1. The CDR3 is 13 residues long. Germline V gene sequence: CDR1 GTSNPN, CDR2 SVGIG (reference sequence).

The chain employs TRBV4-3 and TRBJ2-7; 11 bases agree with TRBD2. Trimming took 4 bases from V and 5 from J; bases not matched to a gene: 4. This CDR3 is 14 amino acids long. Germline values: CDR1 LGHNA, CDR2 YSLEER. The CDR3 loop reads CASSPQLAGDEQYF. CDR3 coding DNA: TGCGCCAGCAGCCCCCAACTAGCGGGGGACGAGCAGTACTTC.

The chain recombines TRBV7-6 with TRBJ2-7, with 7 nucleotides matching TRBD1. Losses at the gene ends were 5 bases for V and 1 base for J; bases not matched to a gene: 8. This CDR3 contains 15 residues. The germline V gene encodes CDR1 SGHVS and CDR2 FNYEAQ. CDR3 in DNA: TGTGCCAGCAGCCGAGGGGGCCCTCTTTCCTACGAGCAGTACTTC. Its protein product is CASSRGGPLSYEQYF. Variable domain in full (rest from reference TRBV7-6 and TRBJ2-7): GAGVSQSPRYKVTKRGQDVALRCDPISGHVSLYWYRQALGQGPEFLTYFNYEAQQDKSGLPNDRFSAERPEGSISTLTIQRTEQRDSAMYRCASSRGGPLSYEQYFGPGTRLTVT.